What follows are 21 T cell receptor beta chains derived from one specimen sequenced in a study of T cell repertoires in cytomegalovirus infection. TCRdb re-called the reads with MiXCR, one entry per CDR3 protein. The sample has around 740,000 distinct CDR3 sequences; roughly 36% are singletons. The sequenced material came from PBMCs. The receptors come from a human donor in good health (CMV status not recorded). Some clones in this sample may be carry-over from other donors' samples.

V gene TRBV2 combines with J gene TRBJ2-3; 8 bases are shared with TRBD2. Germline values: CDR1 SNHLY, CDR2 FYNNEI. CDR3 length: 16 residues. J lost 1 base, V lost 0 bases, and 3 bases had no gene match. Here the CDR3 reads CASSEAPGGGTDTQYF. The CDR3 DNA reads as TGTGCCAGCAGTGAAGCCCCCGGGGGGGGCACAGATACGCAGTATTTT.

The gene calls are TRBV11-2 and TRBJ2-7; D is unresolved. With 0 bases removed from V and 0 bases from J, the gap between germline ends came to 9 bases. Per germline, CDR1 SGHAT and CDR2 FQNNGV. This CDR3 is 15 amino acids long. CDR3 coding DNA: TGTGCCAGCAGCTTAGATCCATCCTTCTCCTACGAGCAGTACTTC. This codes for CASSLDPSFSYEQYF.

This chain joins TRBV19 and TRBJ1-2; D is perhaps TRBD1 (6 bases). This CDR3 has 13 residues. V shed 6 bases and J shed 5 bases, with 13 bases lying between them. Germline CDR1 is LNHDA and CDR2 is SQIVND (reference sequence). The CDR3, as DNA: TGTGCCAGTAGGGAACAGGGTTCGTATGGCTACACCTTC. Translation gives CASREQGSYGYTF.

The chain joins TRBV7-2 to TRBJ2-4; D uncertain. This CDR3 comprises 16 residues. Germline V lookup: CDR1 SGHTA, CDR2 FQGNSA. Trimming pared 5 bases from V and 8 bases from J, leaving 22 bases between. The CDR3 sequence: CASSNRRRSERDIQYF. CDR3 nucleotide sequence: TGTGCCAGCAGCAACCGGCGTCGCTCAGAAAGGGACATTCAGTACTTC.

The CDR3, as DNA: TGTGCCAGCAGTTCCCGTAACGACGGAGTGAAGTTCTTC. Amino acids: CASSSRNDGVKFF. The chain carries TRBV12-3 or TRBV12-4 and TRBJ2-1; unclear D gene. The CDR3 runs to 13 residues. The germline V and J ends were trimmed by 4 bases and 14 bases, with 18 bases remaining between them.

The sample holds a few counts of this clonotype. The CDR3 reads CASSIVARGGETQYF. CDR3 nucleotides: TGTGCCAGTAGTATAGTGGCCAGGGGCGGAGAGACCCAGTACTTC. The chain recombines TRBV19 with TRBJ2-5, with D possibly matching TRBD1 (6 bases). From germline, CDR1 is LNHDA and CDR2 SQIVND (reference sequence). The CDR3 runs 15 residues. Trimming took off 1 base at V and 4 bases at J, with 13 bases between the two ends.

The rearrangement links TRBV7-9 to TRBJ2-4, with D possibly matching TRBD2 (6 bases). The V end lost 1 base, the J end lost 3 bases, and 25 bases lay between the germline ends. Germline V gene data show CDR1 as SEHNR and CDR2 as FQNEAQ (reference sequence). CDR3 length: 20 amino acids. In DNA form, the CDR3 reads TGTGCCAGCAGCTTAGTTGATCGATTGCGGGTGACTAGGAGCAAAAACATTCAGTACTTC. This gives the protein CASSLVDRLRVTRSKNIQYF.

V gene TRBV6-1 combines with J gene TRBJ1-5; 9 nucleotides match TRBD1. V gave up 4 bases and J gave up 4 bases; unmatched junction bases: 5. The CDR3 is 15 residues long. The germline CDR1 and CDR2 sequences are MNHNS and SASEGT. The CDR3 region is CASSGGTGRNQPQHF. Here the CDR3 DNA reads TGTGCCAGCAGTGGGGGGACAGGGCGGAATCAGCCCCAGCATTTT.

The chain has TRBV12-3 or TRBV12-4 and TRBJ2-1; TRBD2 matches at 9 bases. V dropped 6 bases and J dropped 5; count of bases not matched to a gene: 8. This CDR3 is 15 amino acids long. The CDR3 DNA sequence: TGTGCCAGCAGACTACTAGCGGGCAACCACAATGAGCAGTTCTTC. It translates to CASRLLAGNHNEQFF.

This sequence joins TRBV7-2 and TRBJ2-1, with 10 positions matching TRBD2. Germline V gene data show CDR1 as SGHTA and CDR2 as FQGNSA. V gave up 5 bases and J gave up 7 bases; unmatched junction bases: 23. The CDR3 loop spans 20 amino acids. The CDR3 sequence: CASSPYRASGRVIKGNEQFF. CDR3 DNA sequence: TGTGCCAGCAGCCCCTACCGTGCAAGCGGGAGGGTAATTAAAGGAAATGAGCAGTTCTTC.

This clonotype was found a few times. For the CDR3, the DNA is TGTGCCAGCAGTGAGATAGCGGGAGAAGGGTCCTACGAGCAGTACTTC. Protein: CASSEIAGEGSYEQYF. The chain combines TRBV7-6 with TRBJ2-7, with 9 bases fitting TRBD2. CDR1 is SGHVS, CDR2 FNYEAQ, per germline. V dropped 6 bases and J dropped 1; count of bases not matched to a gene: 10. CDR3 length: 16 residues.

For this clonotype: Lacking the conserved final phenylalanine or tryptophan, this CDR3 likely reflects a read error. The chain employs TRBV7-2 and TRBJ2-7; D is unresolved. The CDR3 is 13 residues long. Germline CDR1 SGHTA, CDR2 FQGNSA. CDR3 bases: TGTGCAAGCAGCTTAGTGACGACATACGAGCAGTACTGC. Its protein is CASSLVTTYEQYC.

This clonotype was seen repeatedly, ten times or more. The chain is built from TRBV7-4 and TRBJ2-5; D unclear. V lost 1 base and J 1 base, leaving 16 bases between the germline ends. CDR3 length equals 17 residues. The germline gives CDR1 SGHVT, CDR2 SQSDAQ. CDR3 loop: CASSLEAIQNLQETQYF. CDR3 in DNA: TGTGCCAGCAGCTTAGAAGCCATTCAGAATCTCCAAGAGACCCAGTACTTC.

The rearrangement links TRBV15 to TRBJ1-3; D unresolved. CDR3 length equals 13 residues. The germline V and J ends were trimmed by 8 bases and 4 bases, with 12 bases remaining between them. CDR1 is LNHNV, CDR2 YYDKDF, per germline (reference sequence). Here the CDR3 DNA reads TGTGCCACCGCGTGGAGTTCGGGAAACACCATATATTTT. It yields the protein CATAWSSGNTIYF.

This clonotype appeared a few times. V and J are TRBV2 and TRBJ2-5; D may match TRBD1 or TRBD2 (5 bases each). This CDR3 has 13 residues. Trimming removed 4 bases at V and 7 bases at J, with 13 bases between. The germline V gene encodes CDR1 SNHLY and CDR2 FYNNEI. CDR3 bases: TGTGCCAGCAGTGGGGACGTAGCTCGGACCCAGTACTTC. Translation gives CASSGDVARTQYF.

The chain links TRBV14 to TRBJ2-7; 9 positions match TRBD1. J lost 8 bases, V lost 0 bases, and 20 bases had no gene match. The V gene's germline CDR1 is SGHDN and CDR2 FVKESK. The CDR3 is 19 residues long. CDR3 region: CASSQEEEGRRQGVLKQYF. The CDR3 DNA follows: TGTGCCAGCAGCCAAGAGGAAGAGGGCCGGCGACAGGGGGTTTTAAAGCAGTACTTC.

This clonotype was found many times. The chain employs TRBV7-9 and TRBJ1-2; D is uncertain. Germline assignment: CDR1 SEHNR and CDR2 FQNEAQ (reference sequence). Trimming took off 5 bases at V and 5 bases at J, with 9 bases between the two ends. This CDR3 has 12 residues. The CDR3 reads CASSPDNYGYTF. The CDR3 region has the DNA TGTGCCAGCAGCCCAGACAATTATGGCTACACCTTC.

This chain connects TRBV20-1 to TRBJ1-3, with D possibly TRBD1 on 6 matching bases. The CDR3 is made up of 15 amino acids. Germline V gene lookup returns CDR1 DFQATT and CDR2 SNEGSKA (reference sequence). Deletions cut 5 bases from V and 0 bases from J, with 14 bases between. CDR3 in amino acids: CSAGRQDYSGNTIYF. The DNA for the CDR3 is TGCAGTGCTGGAAGACAGGACTACTCTGGAAACACCATATATTTT.

There are a few counts of this clonotype. The chain links TRBV7-2 to TRBJ1-3; TRBD1 is a possible D gene (6 bases). Germline CDR1 reads SGHTA; CDR2 reads FQGNSA. CDR3 size: 16 residues. V lost 5 bases and J lost 0, with 14 bases in between. The chain's CDR3 is CASSIMTGSSGNTIYF. The CDR3 bases are TGTGCCAGCAGCATAATGACAGGCAGCTCTGGAAACACCATATATTTT.

The chain employs TRBV7-2 and TRBJ2-3; TRBD2 matches 10 bases. CDR1 and CDR2 (germline): SGHTA, FQGNSA. This CDR3 region has 16 residues. Germline trimming cut 0 bases from V and 6 bases from J; bases unmatched to any gene: 6. The CDR3 loop is CASSLAVAGGRDTQYF. CDR3 bases: TGTGCCAGCAGCTTAGCGGTAGCGGGGGGCCGCGATACGCAGTATTTT.

The chain carries TRBV2 and TRBJ1-1, with D possibly TRBD1 on 5 matching bases. The CDR3 spans 12 residues. V was clipped by 11 bases and J by 1 base, with 11 bases between them. Per germline, CDR1 SNHLY and CDR2 FYNNEI. DNA for the CDR3: TGTGCCGGACGGGGGGAGAACACTGAAGCTTTCTTT. Translated: CAGRGENTEAFF.